This TCR beta chain was identified during a study of T cells in narcolepsy. Looking at the study overall: Enrolled donors included narcolepsy type 1 or type 2 patients and healthy controls.

TCRdb's copy holds only in-frame clones and misses some; the assay was immunoSEQ multiplex PCR. The repertoire has just under 30,000 clones, around 87% of them found once; the top ten carry around 1%. V lost 2 bases and J 2 bases, leaving 9 bases between the germline ends. Germline values: CDR1 MNHNY, CDR2 SVGAGI (reference sequence). The CDR3 totals 14 residues. A remark on this clone: The identical CDR3 is also encoded by other nucleotide sequences in the sample.

The receptor was derived from a human donor in good health. J is TRBJ2-5 and V is TRBV6-6; D might be TRBD1 (5 bases). Sequencing was performed on memory (CD45RA-) CD4+ T cells from blood. The CDR3 DNA sequence: TGTGCCAGCAGTTACCCAGGGCCACAAGAGACCCAGTACTTC. Protein product: CASSYPGPQETQYF.